This T cell receptor beta chain was obtained from a study of molecular identifiers for immune sequencing clone quantification. This clonotype was counted ten times or more. Source material for naive CD8 libraries was about 19,000 to 1,000,000 sorted cells, with 10%, 30% or 50% RNA. Sorting was used to obtain naive CD8 T cells (CD8+CD4-CCR7+CD45RA+). Germline V gene data show CDR1 as GTSNPN and CDR2 as SVGIG (reference sequence). Trimming removed 0 bases from V and 3 bases from J, with 6 bases in between. The CDR3 extends over 12 amino acids. Both previously described methods and listed TCR primers were employed to make bulk TCR libraries. Via MiXCR, TCRdb re-called the PCR reads, giving one row per CDR3 protein. This table has about 640,000 distinct CDR3 sequences, just under 20% appearing once.

The sequenced sample was naive CD8+ T cells from blood, with Jurkat cell RNA spiked in. Subset specified: FACS-sorted CD8+CD4-CCR7+CD45RA+ naive T cells. The TCR originated in a human donor in good health. Some libraries in this study had Jurkat cell RNA spiked in. The chain joins TRBV30 to TRBJ2-7; tentatively, D is TRBD1 (5 bases). CDR3 nucleotide sequence: TGTGCCTGGAGTGTAAGGGGCTACGAGCAGTACTTC. Residues: CAWSVRGYEQYF.